A selection of T cell receptor beta chains follows, all from one sample in a study of cytomegalovirus exposure and HLA in healthy donors. Assay used: immunoSEQ multiplex PCR; TCRdb lists only in-frame clones, some missing. The sample holds 120,000 to 150,000 clones, over 70% seen once. Material for sequencing was PBMCs. These receptors came from a man aged 25-45 years in good health and CMV-seropositive. Each CDR3 is given with its conserved first and last residue. The order of the fields is CDR3 protein, CDR3 DNA, V gene, D gene, J gene, clone size. D genes are given only for firm matches. Clone size is given for some rows only: seen once, a few or many times, or a class if the clone is expanded.

CASSAPGGYTEAFF TGTGCCAGCAGCGCGCCAGGGGGCTACACTGAAGCTTTCTTT TRBV14 TRBD1 TRBJ1-1 NA
CASEDRNQETQYF TGTGCCAGCGAGGACAGGAACCAAGAGACCCAGTACTTC TRBV28 TRBD1 TRBJ2-5 once
CASSSRQGGPYEQYF TGTGCCAGCTCATCAAGACAGGGAGGCCCCTACGAGCAGTACTTC TRBV18 NA TRBJ2-7 NA
CATSTGLADTQYF TGTGCCACGAGTACGGGGCTAGCGGATACGCAGTATTTT TRBV28 NA TRBJ2-3 NA
CASTRQGLTYEQYF TGTGCCAGCACCCGACAGGGTTTAACCTACGAGCAGTACTTC TRBV28 TRBD1 TRBJ2-7 NA
CASSAPGTVNTEAFF TGTGCCAGCAGTGCCCCCGGGACAGTGAACACTGAAGCTTTCTTT TRBV28 TRBD1 TRBJ1-1 once
CASSPGSSSYNEQFF TGTGCCAGCAGTCCCGGGTCGAGCTCCTACAATGAGCAGTTCTTC TRBV6-4 NA TRBJ2-1 NA
CASSEIQGTPPDTQYF TGTGCCAGCAGTGAAATACAGGGTACCCCCCCAGATACGCAGTATTTT TRBV6-1 NA TRBJ2-3 NA
CASSLAGSGVLYEQYF TGTGCCAGCAGCTTGGCCGGGTCAGGGGTGTTGTACGAGCAGTACTTC TRBV5-5 NA TRBJ2-7 once
CAWSQSGSGELFF TGTGCCTGGAGTCAATCGGGGTCCGGGGAGCTGTTTTTT TRBV30 NA TRBJ2-2 NA